This TCR beta chain was sequenced in a study of blood T cell repertoires in COVID-19. Germline V gene lookup returns CDR1 SNHLY and CDR2 FYNNEI. The CDR3 has 12 amino acids. Trimming took 8 bases from V and 8 from J; bases not matched to a gene: 2. Assay: immunoSEQ multiplex PCR; the TCRdb copy retains only in-frame clones and omits some. The sample lists 55,000 to 75,000 clones, 83% occurring once. The gene calls are TRBV2 and TRBJ2-1; 11 positions agree with TRBD2. The clonotype comes from a human donor in a cohort sampled during active COVID-19. Sequencing was done on a sample of peripheral blood. In nucleotides, the CDR3 is TGTGCCAGCGGGACTAGCGGCGATGAGCAGTTCTTC. Amino acid sequence: CASGTSGDEQFF.